These 11 T cell receptor beta chains share one sample of origin, sequenced in a study of blood T cell repertoires in COVID-19. TCRdb's copy holds only in-frame clones and misses some; the assay was immunoSEQ multiplex PCR. The sample lists around 260,000 clones, roughly 85% occurring once. Sequencing was performed on peripheral blood. The receptors were sampled from a woman aged 25 to 45 with active or convalescent COVID-19.

The V call is TRBV2, the J call TRBJ1-3; D may be TRBD1 (6 bases). This CDR3 comprises 16 residues. CDR1 SNHLY and CDR2 FYNNEI come from the germline V gene. Between the trimmed V and J ends, which lost 3 bases and 3 bases, there was a span of 15 bases. CDR3 in amino acids: CASSEQGQGYGNTIYF. The CDR3 DNA reads as TGTGCCAGCAGTGAGCAAGGGCAGGGGTATGGAAACACCATATATTTT.

CDR3 DNA sequence: TGTGCCAGCGTGGGGGCAGGCGCCACGAGGATCTGGGGCTACACCTTC. Translating gives CASVGAGATRIWGYTF. The chain is built from TRBV28 and TRBJ1-2; possibly TRBD1 for D (6 bases). Germline CDR1 is MDHEN and CDR2 is SYDVKM. V was cut by 8 bases and J by 8 bases, with 27 bases left in between. CDR3 length: 16 amino acids.

This clone was recorded once. The CDR3 region is CASSFGTGTYEQYF. The CDR3 DNA sequence: TGTGCCAGCAGCTTCGGGACAGGGACCTACGAGCAGTACTTC. The J gene is TRBJ2-7, the V gene TRBV9; 9 positions agree with TRBD1. The CDR3 is made up of 14 amino acids. With V trimmed by 4 bases and J by 2 bases, 4 bases remained unmatched. Germline V gives CDR1 SGDLS, CDR2 YYNGEE.

The chain employs TRBV28 and TRBJ1-2; 8 bases map to TRBD1. V was pared by 1 base and J by 5 bases, with 6 bases of the junction left unmatched. CDR1 is MDHEN and CDR2 is SYDVKM in the germline V gene. The CDR3 loop spans 15 amino acids. This chain's CDR3 is CASSLFRGRRYGYTF. CDR3 DNA sequence: TGTGCCAGCAGTTTATTCAGGGGGCGTCGGTATGGCTACACCTTC.

The chain joins TRBV2 to TRBJ2-5, with D tentatively TRBD1 (5 bases). CDR3 size: 15 residues. The germline V gene encodes CDR1 SNHLY and CDR2 FYNNEI. Trimming took off 3 bases at V and 10 bases at J, with 21 bases between the two ends. For the CDR3, the DNA is TGTGCCAGCAGTGATTCAAATTCGCCTCAGGGTAGCCAGTACTTC. Translated: CASSDSNSPQGSQYF.

A note on this clone: Other DNA sequences of this sample code for an identical CDR3. The chain employs TRBV18 and TRBJ2-5; a possible D gene is TRBD2 (5 bases). Germline lookup yields CDR1 KGHSH and CDR2 LQKENI. This CDR3 is built from 14 residues. V lost 3 bases, J lost 5 bases, and 13 bases lay in between. CDR3 sequence (DNA): TGTGCCAGCTCACCGAGGGCCTCGGGGGAGACCCAGTACTTC. It codes for CASSPRASGETQYF.

The chain is built from TRBV11-2 and TRBJ2-7, with 7 positions matching TRBD2. Germline CDR1 is SGHAT and CDR2 is FQNNGV. The CDR3 covers 14 residues. After removal of 1 base from V and 0 bases from J, the junction contained 0 bases not matched to a gene. The CDR3, as DNA: TGTGCCAGCAGCTTAGGGGGGGGCTCCTACGAGCAGTACTTC. Protein: CASSLGGGSYEQYF.

The V gene is TRBV30, the J gene TRBJ1-5; no clear D gene. Trimming pared 2 bases from V and 2 bases from J, leaving 10 bases between. The CDR3 length is 14 residues. Germline values: CDR1 GTSNPN, CDR2 SVGIG (reference sequence). DNA of the CDR3: TGTGCCTGGAGTAATGGCCCAGGCAATCAGCCCCAGCATTTT. This translates into CAWSNGPGNQPQHF.

This chain links TRBV7-3 with TRBJ1-1; a possible D gene is TRBD1 (6 bases). CDR1 is SGHTA, CDR2 FQGTGA, per germline. Trimming cost V 3 bases and J 3 bases, with 11 bases left between them. CDR3 length: 14 residues. The CDR3 nucleotides read TGTGCCAGCAGCTTCTACAGGGATTACACTGAAGCTTTCTTT. Its protein product is CASSFYRDYTEAFF.

CDR3 nucleotide sequence: TGTGCCAGCAGCTTAGACGGGACAACAATTCGGGGCAACTATGGCTACACCTTC. This translates into CASSLDGTTIRGNYGYTF. The gene calls are TRBV7-9 and TRBJ1-2; D perhaps matches TRBD1 (6 bases). CDR1 SEHNR and CDR2 FQNEAQ come from the germline V gene (reference sequence). The CDR3 length is 18 residues. V lost 1 base, J lost 2 bases, and 20 bases lay in between.

The chain combines TRBV6-6 with TRBJ1-1; D is ambiguous. From germline, CDR1 is MNHNY and CDR2 SVGAGI (reference sequence). The CDR3 runs 14 residues. V lost 6 bases, J lost 1 base, and 12 bases lay in between. CDR3 sequence reads: CASSRTRSNTEAFF. The CDR3 bases are TGTGCCAGCAGCCGTACGCGCTCGAACACTGAAGCTTTCTTT.